This T cell receptor (beta chain) came from a study of beta chain features in type 1 diabetes. The purity of all sorted populations exceeded 98%. Points on this clone: Its antigen remains unknown.

The sequenced template was cDNA made from the entire isolated RNA. Libraries were prepared by immunoSEQ multiplex PCR; TCRdb keeps only in-frame clonotypes and omits some of them. The sample yields 20,000 to 30,000 clones, roughly 66% seen once. V was trimmed by 1 base and J by 7 bases, leaving 5 bases between them. Germline V gives CDR1 MDHEN, CDR2 SYDVKM. The CDR3 contains 12 residues. Study outcomes and limitations: The VDJ junctions of type 1 diabetes patients carried fewer insertions and more deletions. Among all four CD4+ subsets, Type 1 diabetes patients had TCRB CDR3s that were moderately but significantly shorter.

The chain links TRBV28 to TRBJ1-5; D remains unclear. This clonotype was sampled from a young man with type 1 diabetes. The material sequenced was Tregs from blood. The CDR3 DNA is TGTGCCAGCAGTTTATCTCAGCAGCCCCAGCATTTT. This translates into CASSLSQQPQHF.